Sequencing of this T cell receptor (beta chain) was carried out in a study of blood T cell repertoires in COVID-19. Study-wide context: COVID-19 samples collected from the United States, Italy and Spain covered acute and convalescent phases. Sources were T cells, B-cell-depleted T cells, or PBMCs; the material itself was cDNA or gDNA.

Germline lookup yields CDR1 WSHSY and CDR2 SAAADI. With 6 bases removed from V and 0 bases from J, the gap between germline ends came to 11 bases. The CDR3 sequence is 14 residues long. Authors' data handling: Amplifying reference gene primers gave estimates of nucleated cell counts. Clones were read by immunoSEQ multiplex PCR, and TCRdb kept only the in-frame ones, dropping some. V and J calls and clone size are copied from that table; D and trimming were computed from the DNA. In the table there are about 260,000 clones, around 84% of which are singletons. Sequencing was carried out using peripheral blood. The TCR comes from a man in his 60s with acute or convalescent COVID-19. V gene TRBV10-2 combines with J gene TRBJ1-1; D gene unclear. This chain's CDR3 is CASRERGMNTEAFF. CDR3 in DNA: TGCGCCAGCAGGGAGCGGGGTATGAACACTGAAGCTTTCTTT.